This paragraph reports one T cell receptor (beta chain). Antigen specificity is unknown. This entry comes from a study of T cell repertoires in cytomegalovirus infection. The overall study: Newly reported HLA-C-restricted and thoroughly characterized HLA-B-restricted CMV epitopes were employed. An indication of both CMV infection and matching HLA type came from public TCR beta signatures.

Between the trimmed V and J ends, which lost 2 bases and 1 base, there was a span of 19 bases. CDR1 is KGHDR, CDR2 SFDVKD, per germline. CDR3 size: 19 residues. TCRdb itself ran the reads through MiXCR, one entry per CDR3 protein. The table records about 360,000 distinct CDR3 sequences, about 35% of them present only once. Study-wide findings and caveats: HLA-C-restricted CMV-specific TCR beta clonotypes were dominant in the ex vivo response. Totalled public TCR beta family frequency picked out people who carried CMV plus the relevant HLA.

The receptor was derived from a human donor in good health (CMV status not recorded). Some clones in this sample may be carry-over from other donors' samples. The sample consisted of cultured PBMCs, taken from culture after CMV antigen stimulation. This chain uses TRBV24-1 with TRBJ2-2; D may be TRBD1 (5 bases). CDR3 in DNA: TGTGCCACCAGTGATTGGGGCATGGTGACCGCGAAGAACACCGGGGAGCTGTTTTTT. This codes for CATSDWGMVTAKNTGELFF.